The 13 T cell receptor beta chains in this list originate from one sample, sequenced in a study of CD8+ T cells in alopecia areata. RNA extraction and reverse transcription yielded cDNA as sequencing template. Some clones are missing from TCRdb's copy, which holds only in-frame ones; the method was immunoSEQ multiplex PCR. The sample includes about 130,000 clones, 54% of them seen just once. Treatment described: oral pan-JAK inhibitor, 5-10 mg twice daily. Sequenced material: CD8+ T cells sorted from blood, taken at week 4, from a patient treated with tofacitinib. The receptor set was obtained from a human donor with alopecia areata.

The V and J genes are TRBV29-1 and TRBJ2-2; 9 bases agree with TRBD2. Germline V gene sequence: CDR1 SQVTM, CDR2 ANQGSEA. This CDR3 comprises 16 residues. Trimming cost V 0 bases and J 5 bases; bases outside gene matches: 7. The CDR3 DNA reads TGCAGCGTTGAAGATGGCCCTAGCGGGGTTACCGGGGAGCTGTTTTTT. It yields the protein CSVEDGPSGVTGELFF.

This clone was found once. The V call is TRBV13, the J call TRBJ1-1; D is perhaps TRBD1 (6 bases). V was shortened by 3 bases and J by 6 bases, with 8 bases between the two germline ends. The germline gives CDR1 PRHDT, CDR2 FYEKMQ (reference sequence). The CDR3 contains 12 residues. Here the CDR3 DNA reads TGTGCCAGCAGCTTTACAGGGTCTGAAGCTTTCTTT. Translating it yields CASSFTGSEAFF.

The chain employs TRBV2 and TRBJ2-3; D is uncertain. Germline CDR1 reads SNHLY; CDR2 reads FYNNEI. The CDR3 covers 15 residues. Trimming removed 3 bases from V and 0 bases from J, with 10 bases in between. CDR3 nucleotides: TGTGCCAGCAGTGATGGTTTTCGTAGCACAGATACGCAGTATTTT. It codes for CASSDGFRSTDTQYF.

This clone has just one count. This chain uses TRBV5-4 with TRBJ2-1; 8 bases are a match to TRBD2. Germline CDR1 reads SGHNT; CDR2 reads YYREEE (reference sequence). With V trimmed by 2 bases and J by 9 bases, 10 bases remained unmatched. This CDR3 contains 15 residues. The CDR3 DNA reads TGTGCCAGCAGCTTAGGTAGCGGGGCCGGAAGTGAGCAGTTCTTC. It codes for CASSLGSGAGSEQFF.

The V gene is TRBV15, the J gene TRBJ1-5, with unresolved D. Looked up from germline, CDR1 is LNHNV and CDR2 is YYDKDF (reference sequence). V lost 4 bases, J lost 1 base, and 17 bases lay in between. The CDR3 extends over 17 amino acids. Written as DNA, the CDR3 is TGTGCCACCAGCATGAACCTCCGTGGGATGAGCAATCAGCCCCAGCATTTT. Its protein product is CATSMNLRGMSNQPQHF.

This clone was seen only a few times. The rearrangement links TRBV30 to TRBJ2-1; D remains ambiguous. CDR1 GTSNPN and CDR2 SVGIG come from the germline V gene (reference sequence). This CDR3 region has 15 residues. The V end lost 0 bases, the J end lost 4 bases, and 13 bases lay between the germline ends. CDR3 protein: CAWSVGPTPYNEQFF. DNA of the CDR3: TGTGCCTGGAGTGTAGGGCCCACCCCTTACAATGAGCAGTTCTTC.

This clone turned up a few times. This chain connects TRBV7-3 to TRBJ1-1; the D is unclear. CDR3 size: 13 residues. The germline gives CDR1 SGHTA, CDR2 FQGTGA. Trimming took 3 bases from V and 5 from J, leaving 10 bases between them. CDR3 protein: CASSFKRETEAFF. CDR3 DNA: TGTGCCAGCAGCTTTAAAAGGGAGACTGAAGCTTTCTTT.

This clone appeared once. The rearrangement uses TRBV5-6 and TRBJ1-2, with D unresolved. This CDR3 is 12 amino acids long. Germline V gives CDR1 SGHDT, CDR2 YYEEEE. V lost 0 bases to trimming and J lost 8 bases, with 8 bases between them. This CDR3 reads CASSLAWSGYTF. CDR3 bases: TGTGCCAGCAGCTTGGCCTGGAGCGGCTACACCTTC.

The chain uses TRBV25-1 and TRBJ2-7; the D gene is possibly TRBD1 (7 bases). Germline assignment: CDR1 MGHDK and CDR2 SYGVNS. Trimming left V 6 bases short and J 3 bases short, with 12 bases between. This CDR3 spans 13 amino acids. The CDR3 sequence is CASRGQGGYEQYF. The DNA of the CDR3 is TGTGCCAGCAGAGGGCAGGGGGGCTACGAGCAGTACTTC.

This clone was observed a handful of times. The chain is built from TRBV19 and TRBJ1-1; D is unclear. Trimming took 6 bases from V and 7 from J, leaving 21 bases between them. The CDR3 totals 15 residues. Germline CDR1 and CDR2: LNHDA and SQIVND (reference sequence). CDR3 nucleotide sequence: TGTGCCAGTAGGACCCCGTACAGAAAACGGCTTGAAGCTTTCTTT. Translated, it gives CASRTPYRKRLEAFF.

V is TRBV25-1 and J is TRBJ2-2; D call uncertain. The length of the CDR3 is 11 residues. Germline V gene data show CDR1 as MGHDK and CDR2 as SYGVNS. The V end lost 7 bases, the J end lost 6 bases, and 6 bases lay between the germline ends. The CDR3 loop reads CASTRSGELFF. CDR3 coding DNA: TGTGCCAGCACTAGGTCCGGGGAGCTGTTTTTT.

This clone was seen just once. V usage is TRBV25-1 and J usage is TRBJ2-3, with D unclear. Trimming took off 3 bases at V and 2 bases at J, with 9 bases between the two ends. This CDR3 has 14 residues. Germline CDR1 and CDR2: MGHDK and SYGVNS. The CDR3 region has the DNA TGTGCCAGCAGTGACCTTTACCTCACAGATACGCAGTATTTT. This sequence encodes CASSDLYLTDTQYF.

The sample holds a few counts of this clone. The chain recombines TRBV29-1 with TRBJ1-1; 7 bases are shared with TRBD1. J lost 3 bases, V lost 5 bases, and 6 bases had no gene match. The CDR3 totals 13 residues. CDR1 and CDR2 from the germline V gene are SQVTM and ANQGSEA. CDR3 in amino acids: CSVPQGGDTEAFF. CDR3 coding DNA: TGCAGCGTTCCGCAGGGGGGGGACACTGAAGCTTTCTTT.